These 32 T cell receptor beta chains were all obtained from the same sample, sequenced in a study of OX40 agonist ivuxolimab in advanced cancers. Assay: immunoSEQ multiplex PCR; the TCRdb copy retains only in-frame clones and omits some. The table includes fewer than 120,000 clones, approximately 89% detected once. The sample consisted of CD4+ or CD8+ T cells sorted from blood, taken in a trial of the OX40 agonist ivuxolimab. The receptors here all came from an adult with an advanced solid tumor such as melanoma, head and neck, liver or kidney cancer.

This clone was detected only once. V gene TRBV6-6 combines with J gene TRBJ1-4, with D perhaps matching TRBD1 (6 bases). The CDR3 extends over 15 amino acids. CDR1 is MNHNY, CDR2 SVGAGI, per germline (reference sequence). The V end lost 2 bases, the J end lost 7 bases, and 14 bases lay between the germline ends. For the CDR3, the DNA is TGTGCCAGCAGTTACAGACAGGCGGCTGTTGAAAAACTGTTTTTT. Translating gives CASSYRQAAVEKLFF.

This clone was found many times. J is TRBJ1-6 and V is TRBV5-4; tentatively, D is TRBD1 (5 bases). The germline V gene has CDR1 SGHNT and CDR2 YYREEE (reference sequence). This CDR3 has 17 residues. V was trimmed by 2 bases and J by 2 bases, leaving 14 bases between them. CDR3 bases: TGTGCCAGCAGCTTTAGTAATACAGGTGCCTATAATTCACCCCTCCACTTT. It encodes CASSFSNTGAYNSPLHF. The whole variable domain, filled in from reference TRBV5-4 and TRBJ1-6, reads ETGVTQSPTHLIKTRGQQVTLRCSSQSGHNTVSWYQQALGQGPQFIFQYYREEENGRGNFPPRFSGLQFPNYSSELNVNALELDDSALYLCASSFSNTGAYNSPLHFGNGTRLTVT.

Comment on this clone: Germline is not matched at one junction end, which may reflect a read error. This chain joins TRBV7-7 and TRBJ2-5; D call uncertain. Germline CDR1 reads SSHAT; CDR2 reads FNYEAQ (reference sequence). This CDR3 has 14 residues. The CDR3 nucleotides are TGTGCTAGCAGCTTAGCTAGGGACCAAGAGACCCAGTACTTC. Translation gives CASSLARDQETQYF.

The rearrangement joins TRBV5-8 to TRBJ2-1, with 9 bases aligning to TRBD1. Germline assignment: CDR1 SGHTS and CDR2 YDEGEE. Trimming removed 4 bases from V and 6 bases from J; junction bases left unmatched: 11. The CDR3 extends over 16 amino acids. This CDR3 reads CASSPYGTGTGNEQFF. The CDR3 DNA reads TGTGCCAGCAGCCCGTACGGGACAGGGACCGGCAATGAGCAGTTCTTC.

The chain has TRBV27 and TRBJ2-7; perhaps TRBD1 as D (6 bases). V was cut by 1 base and J by 5 bases, with 18 bases left in between. CDR3 length equals 16 residues. The V gene's germline CDR1 is MNHEY and CDR2 SMNVEV (reference sequence). The CDR3 nucleotides read TGTGCCAGCAGTTTATTCCCCACAGGGATCCGGAACGAGCAGTACTTC. Translating it yields CASSLFPTGIRNEQYF.

The V call is TRBV6-5, the J call TRBJ2-5; 7 bases map to TRBD1. This CDR3 spans 13 amino acids. J gave up 5 bases and V 5 bases, and 5 bases lay outside the gene matches. Germline CDR1 is MNHEY and CDR2 is SVGAGI. CDR3 DNA: TGTGCCAGCAGTAACAGGGGCCTGGAGACCCAGTACTTC. Amino acids: CASSNRGLETQYF.

The chain couples TRBV11-1 to TRBJ2-7, with TRBD1 matching 8 bases. The CDR3 length is 18 residues. Germline CDR1 and CDR2: SGHAT and FQDESV (reference sequence). Unmatched junction bases numbered 15, after V lost 2 bases and J lost 3 bases. CDR3 sequence (DNA): TGTGCCAGCAGCTTACGCAGTGTAGACAGGGGAGGCCTCTACGAGCAGTACTTC. The encoded protein is CASSLRSVDRGGLYEQYF.

J is TRBJ1-4 and V is TRBV7-9; TRBD1 might be the D (5 bases). Germline CDR1 SEHNR, CDR2 FQNEAQ (reference sequence). The CDR3 totals 14 residues. V was trimmed by 1 base and J by 11 bases, leaving 14 bases between them. In DNA form, the CDR3 reads TGTGCCAGCAGCTTAGATACTCCCGGGACCAAACTGTTTTTT. Translated: CASSLDTPGTKLFF.

This clone was counted a single time. The junction and the germline gene differ at one end; a read error may be behind it. This chain links TRBV7-7 with TRBJ2-1; D unclear. The CDR3 loop spans 14 amino acids. The germline V gene has CDR1 SSHAT and CDR2 FNYEAQ (reference sequence). The CDR3 spells CASSLSLTYNEQFF. The CDR3 bases are TGTGCTAGCAGCTTAAGTCTAACCTACAATGAGCAGTTCTTC.

The chain has TRBV6-5 and TRBJ2-5; D may be TRBD1 (6 bases). The V end lost 5 bases, the J end lost 5 bases, and 12 bases lay between the germline ends. CDR3 length: 13 amino acids. Germline loops: CDR1 MNHEY, CDR2 SVGAGI. The CDR3 sequence: CASSVQGRETQYF. CDR3 DNA sequence: TGTGCCAGCAGTGTACAGGGAAGGGAGACCCAGTACTTC.

This CDR3 is CASSPETQGFGELFF. The CDR3 nucleotides read TGTGCCAGCTCACCAGAAACACAGGGATTCGGGGAGCTGTTTTTT. The rearrangement joins TRBV18 to TRBJ2-2; D possibly corresponds to TRBD1 (6 bases). The CDR3 is made up of 15 amino acids. Per the germline V gene, CDR1 is KGHSH and CDR2 is LQKENI. Deletions cut 2 bases from V and 7 bases from J, with 14 bases between.

This clone was found once. This chain connects TRBV5-1 to TRBJ2-3; 7 bases align to TRBD1. CDR1 is SGHRS, CDR2 YFSETQ, per germline. The CDR3 spans 15 residues. V shed 5 bases and J 2 bases; nucleotides not matched to a gene: 8. CDR3 nucleotide sequence: TGCGCCAGCAGGTCAACAGGGGCCGCCACAGATACGCAGTATTTT. Its translation is CASRSTGAATDTQYF.

V is TRBV14 and J is TRBJ1-3; D ambiguous. Germline CDR1 and CDR2: SGHDN and FVKESK. V was pared by 3 bases and J by 0 bases, with 9 bases between. The CDR3 has 15 residues. CDR3 sequence: CASSQVAASGNTIYF. The DNA for the CDR3 is TGTGCCAGCAGCCAGGTGGCAGCCTCTGGAAACACCATATATTTT. Filled out from reference TRBV14 and TRBJ1-3, the complete variable domain reads EAGVTQFPSHSVIEKGQTVTLRCDPISGHDNLYWYRRVMGKEIKFLLHFVKESKQDESGMPNNRFLAERTGGTYSTLKVQPAELEDSGVYFCASSQVAASGNTIYFGEGSWLTVV.

The chain has TRBV28 and TRBJ2-7; possibly TRBD2 for D (6 bases). The V gene's germline CDR1 is MDHEN and CDR2 SYDVKM. V was clipped by 5 bases and J by 2 bases, with 16 bases between them. This CDR3 has 15 amino acids. The CDR3 region has the DNA TGTGCCAGCAGTCGTGGAGGGACGGGTACCTACGAGCAGTACTTC. Protein product: CASSRGGTGTYEQYF.

The chain has TRBV7-9 and TRBJ2-2, with 8 bases aligning to TRBD1. V lost 3 bases and J lost 4; bases outside the gene matches: 10. The CDR3 extends over 17 amino acids. Germline V gene lookup returns CDR1 SEHNR and CDR2 FQNEAQ (reference sequence). The CDR3 nucleotides read TGTGCCAGCAGCTTCCCCCGGACAGGGACAATCACCGGGGAGCTGTTTTTT. Translated: CASSFPRTGTITGELFF.

The rearrangement links TRBV9 to TRBJ2-5, with 10 bases that match TRBD1. V lost 3 bases, J lost 1 base, and 0 bases stayed unmatched. The germline V gene has CDR1 SGDLS and CDR2 YYNGEE. This CDR3 has 14 amino acids. This chain's CDR3 is CASSGQGAQETQYF. In DNA form, the CDR3 reads TGTGCCAGCAGCGGACAGGGGGCCCAAGAGACCCAGTACTTC.

This chain uses TRBV5-1 with TRBJ2-1; D is undetermined. The germline gives CDR1 SGHRS, CDR2 YFSETQ. Trimming removed 0 bases at V and 7 bases at J, with 11 bases between. The CDR3 is 14 amino acids. CDR3 residues: CASSLGAGDNEQFF. CDR3 bases: TGCGCCAGCAGCTTGGGGGCAGGTGATAATGAGCAGTTCTTC. The complete variable domain, with remaining parts taken from reference TRBV5-1 and TRBJ2-1, reads KAGVTQTPRYLIKTRGQQVTLSCSPISGHRSVSWYQQTPGQGLQFLFEYFSETQRNKGNFPGRFSGRQFSNSRSEMNVSTLELGDSALYLCASSLGAGDNEQFFGPGTRLTVL.

The rearrangement links TRBV7-3 to TRBJ2-3; the match to TRBD2 covers 13 bases. V was pared by 5 bases and J by 6 bases, with 8 bases of the junction left unmatched. Germline CDR1 is SGHTA and CDR2 is FQGTGA. The CDR3 loop spans 16 amino acids. The CDR3 is CASSQTSGGPWDTQYF. DNA for the CDR3: TGTGCCAGCAGCCAGACTAGCGGGGGGCCGTGGGATACGCAGTATTTT.

This rearrangement joins TRBV6-6 to TRBJ1-5; 8 bases match TRBD1. In germline, CDR1 is MNHNY, CDR2 SVGAGI (reference sequence). Unmatched junction bases numbered 5, after V lost 5 bases and J lost 5 bases. This CDR3 spans 14 amino acids. CDR3 DNA: TGTGCCAGCAGTCGGACAGGGAGAGATCAGCCCCAGCATTTT. Translating it yields CASSRTGRDQPQHF.

This clone occurred a few times. The CDR3 region is CASSRGYEQYF. As DNA, the CDR3 is TGTGCCAGCAGCAGGGGCTACGAGCAGTACTTC. The chain combines TRBV6-6 with TRBJ2-7; tentatively, D is TRBD1 (6 bases). Trimming removed 6 bases from V and 3 bases from J, with 6 bases in between. This CDR3 contains 11 residues. CDR1 is MNHNY, CDR2 SVGAGI, per germline (reference sequence).

The V call is TRBV7-3, the J call TRBJ1-4; D unclear. Trimming took off 5 bases at V and 8 bases at J, with 18 bases between the two ends. Germline V gene data show CDR1 as SGHTA and CDR2 as FQGTGA. The CDR3 is 15 amino acids. The DNA for the CDR3 is TGTGCCAGCAGCCCCACTGGGTCAGCAGGCGAAAAACTGTTTTTT. This gives the protein CASSPTGSAGEKLFF.

The J gene is TRBJ1-5, the V gene TRBV19; 7 nucleotides match TRBD1. CDR1 is LNHDA, CDR2 SQIVND, per germline (reference sequence). This CDR3 region has 14 residues. J was trimmed by 6 bases and V by 6 bases; bases with no gene match: 8. As DNA, the CDR3 is TGTGCCAGTAGCCCGGGGACAGAAGGTCAGCCCCAGCATTTT. Encoded protein: CASSPGTEGQPQHF. Together with reference TRBV19 and TRBJ1-5, the CDR3 gives the full variable domain: DGGITQSPKYLFRKEGQNVTLSCEQNLNHDAMYWYRQDPGQGLRLIYYSQIVNDFQKGDIAEGYSVSREKKESFPLTVTSAQKNPTAFYLCASSPGTEGQPQHFGDGTRLSIL.

This chain's CDR3 is CASSPTGPYEQYF. CDR3 nucleotide sequence: TGTGCCAGCAGTCCGACAGGTCCCTACGAGCAGTACTTC. This sequence joins TRBV6-6 and TRBJ2-7, with a tentative D call TRBD1 (6 bases). The CDR3 spans 13 residues. The V end was cut by 5 bases, the J end by 2 bases, with 10 bases between. Germline V gives CDR1 MNHNY, CDR2 SVGAGI (reference sequence).

V is TRBV19 and J is TRBJ1-5, with 7 bases aligning to TRBD1. The CDR3 sequence is 15 residues long. The germline V gene encodes CDR1 LNHDA and CDR2 SQIVND (reference sequence). Germline trimming cut 3 bases from V and 5 bases from J; bases unmatched to any gene: 7. This CDR3 reads CASSMESGGYQPQHF. The CDR3 region has the DNA TGTGCCAGTAGTATGGAGTCAGGGGGTTATCAGCCCCAGCATTTT.

J is TRBJ2-1 and V is TRBV28; 16 bases match TRBD2. CDR1 MDHEN and CDR2 SYDVKM come from the germline V gene. The CDR3 is made up of 17 amino acids. The J segment lost 15 bases and the V segment lost 5 bases, leaving 16 bases of the junction unmatched. The DNA of the CDR3 is TGTGCCAGCAGTGGGACGTCGGGGACTAGCGGGAGGGCCATGGGGTTCTTC. Amino acids: CASSGTSGTSGRAMGFF.

The rearrangement uses TRBV30 and TRBJ1-6; D is perhaps TRBD1 (6 bases). Deletions cut 2 bases from V and 14 bases from J, with 13 bases between. The CDR3 runs to 12 residues. In germline, CDR1 is GTSNPN, CDR2 SVGIG (reference sequence). CDR3 bases: TGTGCCTGGAGTACTAGGGCAGGGGCCCTCCACTTT. Protein product: CAWSTRAGALHF.

V and J are TRBV28 and TRBJ1-5, with 9 bases that match TRBD1. V gave up 10 bases and J gave up 11 bases; unmatched junction bases: 12. Germline CDR1 and CDR2: MDHEN and SYDVKM. CDR3 size: 13 residues. The CDR3 here is CAILRTGDSSQHF. DNA of the CDR3: TGTGCCATTTTGAGGACAGGGGACTCTTCCCAGCATTTT.

The chain carries TRBV5-6 and TRBJ2-3; the D gene is possibly TRBD2 (6 bases). The CDR3 has 16 amino acids. Germline CDR1 reads SGHDT; CDR2 reads YYEEEE. Trimming removed 0 bases at V and 0 bases at J, with 11 bases between. CDR3 amino acids: CASSLGGTSSTDTQYF. CDR3 nucleotide sequence: TGTGCCAGCAGCTTGGGCGGGACTTCTAGCACAGATACGCAGTATTTT.

The chain uses TRBV29-1 and TRBJ2-5; TRBD1 matches 8 bases. The CDR3 is 13 amino acids. CDR1 is SQVTM, CDR2 ANQGSEA, per germline. J was trimmed by 5 bases and V by 7 bases; bases with no gene match: 9. The CDR3 here is CSAARDRRETQYF. The CDR3 DNA sequence: TGCAGCGCGGCCCGGGACAGGAGGGAGACCCAGTACTTC.

This chain joins TRBV25-1 and TRBJ2-7; 9 positions match TRBD1. J was trimmed by 3 bases and V by 6 bases; bases with no gene match: 6. The CDR3 has 14 residues. Looked up from germline, CDR1 is MGHDK and CDR2 is SYGVNS. CDR3 amino acids: CASREGGQGYEQYF. In DNA form, the CDR3 reads TGTGCCAGCAGGGAAGGGGGACAGGGCTACGAGCAGTACTTC.

The V call is TRBV9, the J call TRBJ2-7, with D possibly called TRBD1 or TRBD2 (5 bases each). The CDR3 has 15 residues. Trimming left V 3 bases short and J 6 bases short, with 19 bases between. The V gene's germline CDR1 is SGDLS and CDR2 YYNGEE. CDR3 sequence reads: CASSGRVGPASEQYF. In DNA form, the CDR3 reads TGTGCCAGCAGCGGAAGAGTGGGACCGGCCTCCGAGCAGTACTTC.

The chain combines TRBV6-1 with TRBJ1-2, with 8 bases fitting TRBD1. J gave up 8 bases and V 0 bases, and 5 bases lay outside the gene matches. The CDR3 loop spans 14 amino acids. Germline lookup yields CDR1 MNHNS and CDR2 SASEGT. CDR3 in amino acids: CASSEAGQARGYTF. In DNA form, the CDR3 reads TGTGCCAGCAGTGAAGCGGGACAGGCGAGGGGCTACACCTTC.